These 13 T cell receptor beta chains originate from one sample sequenced in a study of T-cell reconstitution after alpha-beta-depleted transplantation in children. Unique molecular identifiers were incorporated when the TCRbeta library was constructed. TCRdb passed the PCR reads through MiXCR, listing each CDR3 protein once. The sample has 440,000 or so distinct CDR3 sequences; roughly 10% are singletons. The specimen was PBMCs from the stem cell graft donor, collected from the stem cell graft. All receptors come from a human donor who donated a stem cell graft to a child with acute myeloid leukemia.

This clonotype has only a few counts. The chain is built from TRBV20-1 and TRBJ2-2; 8 nucleotides align to TRBD1. Trimming cost V 1 base and J 3 bases; bases outside gene matches: 1. The CDR3 has 14 residues. Germline CDR1 reads DFQATT; CDR2 reads SNEGSKA (reference sequence). The CDR3 protein is CSARVRGHTGELFF. The CDR3 DNA follows: TGCAGTGCTAGAGTCAGGGGGCACACCGGGGAGCTGTTTTTT.

The sample holds a few counts of this clonotype. The V and J genes are TRBV12-3 or TRBV12-4 and TRBJ2-3, with D possibly matching TRBD1 (6 bases). CDR3 length equals 16 residues. V gave up 5 bases and J gave up 6 bases, with 21 bases separating them. The CDR3: CASSPWGQGMLDTQYF. CDR3 nucleotide sequence: TGTGCCAGCAGTCCGTGGGGTCAGGGGATGTTGGATACGCAGTATTTT.

J is TRBJ1-4 and V is TRBV5-1, with D hard to call. Trimming shortened V by 0 bases and J by 0 bases, and 12 bases separated the two germline ends. Germline V gene data show CDR1 as SGHRS and CDR2 as YFSETQ. The CDR3 has 17 residues. The CDR3 loop is CASSLGALLSTNEKLFF. In DNA, the CDR3 is TGCGCCAGCAGCTTGGGAGCGCTCCTATCAACTAATGAAAAACTGTTTTTT.

This clonotype was observed many times. The chain is built from TRBV12-3 or TRBV12-4 and TRBJ1-1; D possibly corresponds to TRBD1 (6 bases). The V and J ends lost 6 bases and 5 bases respectively, with 16 bases between them. The CDR3 is made up of 14 amino acids. CDR3 sequence: CASSHTGLETEAFF. In DNA form, the CDR3 reads TGTGCCAGCAGCCATACAGGGTTGGAAACTGAAGCTTTCTTT.

The table lists this clonotype with a few counts. V gene TRBV20-1 combines with J gene TRBJ2-3; 8 positions agree with TRBD2. V trimming: 0 bases; J trimming: 3 bases; junction bases outside the gene matches: 8. This CDR3 has 16 residues. Germline CDR1 and CDR2: DFQATT and SNEGSKA (reference sequence). CDR3 region: CSARDEGLGSTDTQYF. In DNA form, the CDR3 reads TGCAGTGCTAGAGATGAGGGACTAGGGTCGACAGATACGCAGTATTTT.

This clonotype was seen ten or more times. The gene calls are TRBV20-1 and TRBJ1-2, with 7 positions matching TRBD1. The germline V gene has CDR1 DFQATT and CDR2 SNEGSKA (reference sequence). Trimming at V came to 5 bases and at J to 4 bases, leaving 7 bases not matched to a gene. The CDR3 runs 13 residues. CDR3 in DNA: TGCAGTGCTTCGAGCGACAGGGCCTATGGCTACACCTTC. Amino acids: CSASSDRAYGYTF.

The gene calls are TRBV11-1 and TRBJ2-3; D remains ambiguous. Germline CDR1 and CDR2: SGHAT and FQDESV (reference sequence). There are 17 residues in the CDR3. Trimming removed 5 bases at V and 2 bases at J, with 20 bases between. In DNA, the CDR3 is TGTGCCAGCAGCGATGGCGTACAGCTAGGGTTCACAGATACGCAGTATTTT. Translated: CASSDGVQLGFTDTQYF.

This clonotype was observed a handful of times. The gene calls are TRBV7-9 and TRBJ2-3; D could derive from TRBD1 or TRBD2 (5 bases each). CDR3 length equals 16 residues. V was clipped by 5 bases and J by 1 base, with 16 bases between them. CDR1 and CDR2 (germline): SEHNR, FQNEAQ (reference sequence). CDR3 amino acids: CASSPEGYGGTDTQYF. The CDR3 DNA sequence: TGTGCCAGCAGCCCCGAGGGGTACGGGGGCACAGATACGCAGTATTTT. Filled out from reference TRBV7-9 and TRBJ2-3, the complete variable domain reads DTGVSQNPRHKITKRGQNVTFRCDPISEHNRLYWYRQTLGQGPEFLTYFQNEAQLEKSRLLSDRFSAERPKGSFSTLEIQRTEQGDSAMYLCASSPEGYGGTDTQYFGPGTRLTVL.

The chain is built from TRBV6-5 and TRBJ2-6; D is perhaps TRBD2 (5 bases). CDR1 is MNHEY, CDR2 SVGAGI, per germline. Trimming shortened V by 0 bases and J by 1 base, and 7 bases separated the two germline ends. The CDR3 has 16 residues. CDR3 bases: TGTGCCAGCAGTTACTCGACGGGGTCTGGGGCCAACGTCCTGACTTTC. Protein: CASSYSTGSGANVLTF.

This clonotype was picked up a small number of times. This sequence joins TRBV30 and TRBJ2-5; D is undetermined. The V end was cut by 4 bases, the J end by 5 bases, with 5 bases between. Germline CDR1 and CDR2: GTSNPN and SVGIG (reference sequence). There are 10 residues in the CDR3. The CDR3 here is CAWKGETQYF. CDR3 sequence (DNA): TGTGCCTGGAAGGGTGAGACCCAGTACTTC.

The chain couples TRBV5-1 to TRBJ1-1; possible D gene TRBD1, 6 bases. This CDR3 contains 14 residues. Trimming stripped 0 bases from V and 5 bases from J, with 11 bases between. CDR1 SGHRS and CDR2 YFSETQ come from the germline V gene. For the CDR3, the DNA is TGCGCCAGCAGCTTGGCAGGGGTTCGTACTGAAGCTTTCTTT. Translation: CASSLAGVRTEAFF.

Many counts were recorded for this clonotype. The genes are TRBV4-2 and TRBJ1-1, with D uncertain. Between the trimmed V and J ends, which lost 0 bases and 6 bases, there was a span of 11 bases. This CDR3 region has 14 residues. Germline loops: CDR1 LGHNA, CDR2 YNFKEQ. The CDR3 spells CASSQDISRPEAFF. DNA of the CDR3: TGTGCCAGCAGCCAAGATATTTCGCGACCTGAAGCTTTCTTT.

This clonotype was detected a few times. The chain joins TRBV6-1 to TRBJ2-1; tentative D call: TRBD2 (6 bases). CDR3 length: 15 residues. Germline CDR1 is MNHNS and CDR2 is SASEGT. V was trimmed by 5 bases and J by 6 bases, leaving 17 bases between them. CDR3 in amino acids: CASSTREPGSNEQFF. In nucleotides, the CDR3 is TGTGCCAGCAGTACCCGGGAGCCCGGGAGCAATGAGCAGTTCTTC.